This is a list of T cell receptor beta chains from one sample in a study of T cells after yellow fever vaccination. MiXCR, run by TCRdb on the 5' RACE reads, gives a single entry per CDR3 protein. The repertoire has about 510,000 distinct CDR3 sequences, roughly 22% of them found once; the top ten carry approximately 16%. Sequenced material: PBMCs, taken about 20 days after the first yellow fever vaccination. These receptors originate from a man aged 18 to 35 who received the YFV17D yellow fever vaccine. The CDR3 runs from the conserved cysteine through the conserved F or W. The D gene is left open where the match is weak. The size of a clone is reported for some rows only, either as once, few or many, or as a class for expanded clones.

D gene: TRBD1
V gene: TRBV4-3
clone size: NA
CDR3 length: 16
J gene: TRBJ1-2
CDR3 protein: CASSTGGLGWRYGYTF
CDR3 DNA: TGCGCCAGCAGTACAGGGGGTCTTGGGTGGCGCTATGGCTACACCTTC

D gene: NA
V gene: TRBV4-2
clone size: NA
CDR3 length: 17
J gene: TRBJ2-1
CDR3 protein: CASSRTRAGSSYNEQFF
CDR3 DNA: TGTGCCAGCAGCCGGACCCGCGCGGGGAGCTCCTACAATGAGCAGTTCTTC

D gene: NA
V gene: TRBV6-5
clone size: few
CDR3 length: 15
J gene: TRBJ1-6
CDR3 protein: CASSSNRVYNSPLHF
CDR3 DNA: TGTGCCAGCAGTTCGAACAGGGTGTATAATTCACCCCTCCACTTT

D gene: TRBD2
V gene: TRBV11-2
clone size: few
CDR3 length: 19
J gene: TRBJ2-1
CDR3 protein: CASSPTSGGYTSSYNEQFF
CDR3 DNA: TGTGCCAGCAGCCCGACTAGCGGGGGGTACACGAGCTCCTACAATGAGCAGTTCTTC

D gene: TRBD1
V gene: TRBV7-3
clone size: many
CDR3 length: 14
J gene: TRBJ2-2
CDR3 protein: CASSDGQVTGELFF
CDR3 DNA: TGTGCCAGCAGCGACGGACAGGTCACCGGGGAGCTGTTTTTT

D gene: NA
V gene: TRBV20-1
clone size: few
CDR3 length: 13
J gene: TRBJ1-2
CDR3 protein: CSAKPRPNYGYTF
CDR3 DNA: TGCAGTGCAAAACCCCGTCCTAACTATGGCTACACCTTC

D gene: NA
V gene: TRBV15
clone size: NA
CDR3 length: 14
J gene: TRBJ2-2
CDR3 protein: CATSRDLGTGELFF
CDR3 DNA: TGTGCCACCAGCAGAGATTTGGGCACCGGGGAGCTGTTTTTT

D gene: NA
V gene: TRBV4-1
clone size: NA
CDR3 length: 15
J gene: TRBJ1-5
CDR3 protein: CASSQLPHGEEPQHF
CDR3 DNA: TGCGCCAGCAGCCAACTTCCTCACGGAGAGGAGCCCCAGCATTTT

D gene: TRBD1
V gene: TRBV28
clone size: few
CDR3 length: 19
J gene: TRBJ1-3
CDR3 protein: CASSSASLHRGKTGNTIYF
CDR3 DNA: TGTGCCAGCAGTTCCGCCAGTCTACACAGGGGAAAGACTGGAAACACCATATATTTT

D gene: TRBD1
V gene: TRBV20-1
clone size: few
CDR3 length: 12
J gene: TRBJ1-1
CDR3 protein: CSPGGGATEAFF
CDR3 DNA: TGCAGTCCAGGGGGGGGGGCCACTGAAGCTTTCTTT

D gene: TRBD1
V gene: TRBV5-1
clone size: NA
CDR3 length: 15
J gene: TRBJ1-5
CDR3 protein: CASSPGTVFNQPQHF
CDR3 DNA: TGCGCCAGCAGCCCCGGGACAGTTTTCAATCAGCCCCAGCATTTT

D gene: NA
V gene: TRBV28
clone size: few
CDR3 length: 17
J gene: TRBJ2-1
CDR3 protein: CASVPRRVPTNYNEQFF
CDR3 DNA: TGTGCCAGCGTACCTCGGCGGGTCCCGACAAATTACAATGAGCAGTTCTTC

D gene: NA
V gene: TRBV20-1
clone size: NA
CDR3 length: 13
J gene: TRBJ2-4
CDR3 protein: CSVPGEFGGIQYF
CDR3 DNA: TGCAGCGTTCCTGGGGAGTTTGGTGGCATTCAGTACTTC

D gene: NA
V gene: TRBV7-8
clone size: few
CDR3 length: 13
J gene: TRBJ2-1
CDR3 protein: CASSLGSGREQFF
CDR3 DNA: TGTGCCAGCAGCTTAGGATCGGGCCGAGAGCAGTTCTTC

D gene: NA
V gene: TRBV7-7
clone size: few
CDR3 length: 16
J gene: TRBJ2-2
CDR3 protein: CASSQGYPAGTGERFF
CDR3 DNA: TGTGCCAGCAGCCAGGGCTACCCAGCCGGCACCGGGGAGCGGTTTTTT

D gene: NA
V gene: TRBV9
clone size: NA
CDR3 length: 13
J gene: TRBJ1-6
CDR3 protein: CASSVDWDSPLHF
CDR3 DNA: TGTGCCAGCAGCGTAGATTGGGATTCACCCCTCCACTTT

D gene: NA
V gene: TRBV25-1
clone size: NA
CDR3 length: 14
J gene: TRBJ2-6
CDR3 protein: CATQGGTGANVLTF
CDR3 DNA: TGTGCCACTCAAGGGGGAACTGGGGCCAACGTCCTGACTTTC